This entry concerns a single T cell receptor (beta chain). Its target antigen remains unknown. No much larger clonotype is one base removed from it; base qualities were not supplied. The CDR3 runs 18 residues from the cysteine to the phenylalanine. Only the CDR3 DNA is retained, 54 bases long and in frame from the first base. V loses 1 base at its end and J loses 4 bases; junction bases beyond the gene matches: 9. Taken from the germline V gene, the CDR1 and CDR2 loops are MNHGY and SAAAGT. Extracted DNA was used for immunosequencing of TCRbeta CDR3 regions with the immunoSEQ Assay at Adaptive Biotechnologies. The authors processed their data as follows. To quantify the absolute abundance of each unique TCRbeta CDR3, sequences were collapsed and filtered. Clonality, calculated using only productive in-frame rearrangements, was defined as 1 minus Pielou's evenness. For regional overlap, the top 100 nucleotide rearrangements were followed across paired samples, and the Morisita index was used to compare paired samples against unrelated samples. The immunoSEQ Rearrangement Details tool was used to assess convergence of nucleotide rearrangements onto identical amino acid sequences. TCRdb carries this immuneACCESS record with in-frame sequences only. Its versions omit some clonotypes, under half of them owing to an unresolved V gene in the studies checked, with the rest unexplained. The V and J calls and clone size come from that table; D and trimming were worked out from the DNA. This sample holds about 8,000 clones; roughly 55% were observed only once. Of the sample, 5.5% to 8.5% falls within the top ten clones.

This sample was included in a study of CXCR4 blockade with PD-1 therapy in pancreatic cancer (dated by TCRdb to between 2019 and 2020). Study-level background: Multiplex immunohistochemistry and TCRbeta immunosequencing of resected pancreatic ductal adenocarcinoma were combined in the study with ex vivo slice culture in which PD-1 and CXCR4 blockade were tested. To look at intratumoral heterogeneity, the researchers TCR-sequenced two geographically distinct regions from each of several tumors. Paper-wide results and their limitations: Clonal expansion was observed in tumors, with a mean productive clonality of about 0.15 compared with about 0.05 in healthy blood, but no correlation between clonality and survival was found. A strong correlation was found between the frequency of an amino acid clone and the number of distinct nucleotide rearrangements encoding that clone, which suggests convergent selection driven by common tumor antigens. Because only TCRbeta chains were sequenced, true antigen-specificity overlap among convergent dominant clones remained unconfirmed while awaiting paired alpha-beta single-cell sequencing.

The archived tumor blocks were obtained from patients to whom no neoadjuvant therapy had been administered before resection. In the preserved-tissue arm of the study, about 28 surgical resection samples from 20 to 25 previously untreated pancreatic ductal adenocarcinoma patients were used. For the resection arm, ten 5-micron curls of FFPE tumor adjacent to the multiplex immunohistochemistry slide were used for DNA extraction. The sequence joins TRBV6-8 to TRBJ2-2; the junction holds 10 bases that match TRBD2. The sequencing sample was made of tumor tissue. The clonotype was recovered from a human donor with pancreatic ductal adenocarcinoma. The nucleotide sequence reads TGTGCCAGCAGTTACTTGTGGTGGTTAGCGGGGGGCACCGGGGAGCTGTTTTTT. The resulting protein is CASSYLWWLAGGTGELFF.